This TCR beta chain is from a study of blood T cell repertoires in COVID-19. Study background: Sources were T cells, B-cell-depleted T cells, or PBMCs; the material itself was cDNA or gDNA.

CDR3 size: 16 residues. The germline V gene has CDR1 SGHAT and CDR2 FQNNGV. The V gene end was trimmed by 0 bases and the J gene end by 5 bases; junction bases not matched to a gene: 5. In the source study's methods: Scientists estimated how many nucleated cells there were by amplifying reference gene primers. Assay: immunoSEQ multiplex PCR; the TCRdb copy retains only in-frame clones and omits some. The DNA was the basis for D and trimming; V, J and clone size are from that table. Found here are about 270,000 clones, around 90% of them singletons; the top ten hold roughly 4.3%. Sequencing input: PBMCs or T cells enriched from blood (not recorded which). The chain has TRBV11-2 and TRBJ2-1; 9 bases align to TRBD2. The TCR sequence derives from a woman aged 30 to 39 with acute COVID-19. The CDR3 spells CASSLDLASGNNEQFF. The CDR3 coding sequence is TGTGCCAGCAGCTTAGATTTGGCTAGCGGGAACAATGAGCAGTTCTTC.